These 17 T cell receptor beta chains came from one sample sequenced in a study of T cell clonality in common variable immunodeficiency. Assay used: immunoSEQ multiplex PCR; TCRdb lists only in-frame clones, some missing. The data show approximately 44,000 clones, with none appearing a single time. The specimen was peripheral blood mononuclear cells. The receptors shown here come from a person aged 18 to 75 in good health.

This clone was found many times. With the read ending 3 residues before the CDR3 end, the germline J gene is used to fill in that end. The chain links TRBV6-2 or TRBV6-3 to TRBJ2-1, with 8 bases identical to TRBD2. The CDR3 covers 13 residues. V shed 7 bases, J shed 7 bases, and the junction held 6 bases outside the gene matches. Germline CDR1 MNHEY, CDR2 SVGEGT. CDR3 bases read: TGTGCCAGCATTCCGGGACTAGGTAATGAG. Protein sequence: CASIPGLGNE. The whole CDR3 sequence reads CASIPGLGNEQFF.

This clone came up many times. The sequenced fragment ends 3 residues before the CDR3 boundary, so the rest is inferred from the germline J gene. This sequence joins TRBV7-2 and TRBJ2-7, with 7 bases aligning to TRBD2. Germline CDR1 reads SGHTA; CDR2 reads FQGNSA. The CDR3 runs 15 residues. J was trimmed by 0 bases and V by 4 bases; bases with no gene match: 6. CDR3 DNA (partial): TGTGCCAGCAGCTCCGGACTAGGGTCCTCCTACGAG. This codes for CASSSGLGSSYE. The whole CDR3 sequence is CASSSGLGSSYEQYF.

This clone was detected ten times or more. From the germline J gene comes the end of the CDR3, since the read stops 3 residues before it. This chain connects TRBV2 to TRBJ2-7; D is unclear. Germline loops: CDR1 SNHLY, CDR2 FYNNEI. The CDR3 loop spans 13 amino acids. The ends were cut back, 5 bases at V and 5 bases at J, with 13 bases in the middle. CDR3 sequence: CASSTNSPNEQYF. The DNA read from the CDR3 is TGTGCCAGCAGTACCAACAGCCCGAACGAG.

As regards this clone: The read ends 3 residues early relative to the CDR3; the germline J gene fills the gap. The V and J genes are TRBV7-9 and TRBJ2-1, with 7 nucleotides matching TRBD2. Germline loops: CDR1 SEHNR, CDR2 FQNEAQ (reference sequence). The junction had 8 bases not matched to a gene; V was cut back by 8 bases and J by 4 bases. This CDR3 spans 14 amino acids. The chain's CDR3 is CASLGGGEYNEQFF. The DNA read from the CDR3 is TGTGCCAGCCTAGGTGGGGGGGAGTACAATGAG.

This clone was seen ten or more times. The CDR3 end falls 3 residues outside the read, so it is completed with the germline J gene. This sequence joins TRBV19 and TRBJ1-2; 8 bases are shared with TRBD1. The CDR3 sequence is 13 residues long. J lost 4 bases, V lost 5 bases, and 3 bases had no gene match. CDR1 is LNHDA and CDR2 is SQIVND in the germline V gene (reference sequence). This CDR3 reads CASSLGQVYGYTF. The sequenced part of the CDR3 DNA is TGTGCCAGTAGTTTGGGACAGGTCTATGGC.

In its sample, this clone was seen many times. The read is 3 residues too short to cover the CDR3 end, so that end is filled in from the germline J gene. The rearrangement joins TRBV7-3 to TRBJ2-7; D perhaps matches TRBD2 (6 bases). The length of the CDR3 is 15 residues. V lost 2 bases to trimming and J lost 2 bases, with 13 bases between them. The germline V gene has CDR1 SGHTA and CDR2 FQGTGA. The CDR3 here is CASSLHAGFAYEQYF. Partial CDR3 DNA: TGTGCCAGCAGCTTACATGCGGGGTTCGCCTACGAG.

This clone was observed at least ten times. The missing CDR3 end, 3 residues past where the read stops, is filled in from the germline J gene. The chain joins TRBV28 to TRBJ2-7, with D possibly matching TRBD1 (6 bases). The CDR3 runs to 15 residues. Per germline, CDR1 MDHEN and CDR2 SYDVKM. V lost 6 bases and J lost 0, with 15 bases in between. The CDR3 region is CASSETGTFSYEQYF. The DNA read from the CDR3 is TGTGCCAGCAGCGAAACCGGGACATTCTCCTACGAG. The full variable domain, its missing parts supplied by reference TRBV28 and TRBJ2-7, is DVKVTQSSRYLVKRTGEKVFLECVQDMDHENMFWYRQDPGLGLRLIYFSYDVKMKEKGDIPEGYSVSREKKERFSLILESASTNQTSMYLCASSETGTFSYEQYFGPGTRLTVT.

This clone was observed at least ten times. The CDR3 end lies 3 residues beyond the end of the read and is filled in from the germline J gene. The chain joins TRBV20-1 to TRBJ1-1; TRBD1 agrees at 7 bases. V trimming: 0 bases; J trimming: 2 bases; junction bases outside the gene matches: 9. Per the germline V gene, CDR1 is DFQATT and CDR2 is SNEGSKA (reference sequence). The CDR3 is made up of 16 amino acids. The CDR3 here is CSARDGMTGSNTEAFF. The sequenced part of the CDR3 DNA is TGCAGTGCTAGAGATGGGATGACAGGGAGCAACACTGAA.

This clone came up many times. CDR3 DNA, as far as it was read: TGTGCCAGCAGTGAATGGGACAGGGTAAATAATGAG. This sequence encodes CASSEWDRVNNE. The full CDR3 reads CASSEWDRVNNEQFF. The rearrangement uses TRBV6-1 and TRBJ2-1; 9 positions match TRBD1. Read data end 3 residues before the CDR3 end; the end is taken from the germline J gene. The V gene's germline CDR1 is MNHNS and CDR2 SASEGT. The CDR3 contains 15 residues. J lost 7 bases, V lost 2 bases, and 6 bases had no gene match.

This clone was seen at least ten times. The read ends 3 residues early relative to the CDR3; the germline J gene fills the gap. The chain carries TRBV20-1 and TRBJ1-5; 7 bases agree with TRBD1. This CDR3 is 14 amino acids long. The V gene end was trimmed by 5 bases and the J gene end by 2 bases; junction bases not matched to a gene: 6. In germline, CDR1 is DFQATT, CDR2 SNEGSKA (reference sequence). The CDR3 sequence is CSAPIGTGNQPQHF. The CDR3 DNA, read in part, is TGCAGTGCTCCGATAGGGACAGGCAATCAGCCC.

This clone showed up many times. The read finishes 3 residues shy of the CDR3 end, and the germline J gene is used to complete it. The chain joins TRBV18 to TRBJ1-4; no definite D call. Germline V CDR1 and CDR2: KGHSH, LQKENI. CDR3 length equals 15 residues. The V end lost 6 bases, the J end lost 2 bases, and 13 bases lay between the germline ends. CDR3 residues: CASSLYSTTNEKLFF. The part of the CDR3 DNA that was read is TGTGCCAGCTCGCTGTACAGTACTACTAATGAAAAA.

Remarks on this clone: The read gets to within 3 residues of the CDR3 end, and the germline J gene fills in the rest. The chain recombines TRBV2 with TRBJ2-7; D perhaps matches TRBD2 (5 bases). Germline V gene sequence: CDR1 SNHLY, CDR2 FYNNEI. V gave up 3 bases and J gave up 6 bases, with 18 bases separating them. The CDR3 extends over 15 amino acids. Partial CDR3 DNA: TGTGCCAGCAGTGACCCCGGACTTCCTTCCCTCGAG. It specifies CASSDPGLPSLE. The entire CDR3 reads CASSDPGLPSLEQYF.

This clone was seen at least ten times. The CDR3 end lies 3 residues beyond the end of the read and is filled in from the germline J gene. The chain recombines TRBV30 with TRBJ2-7, with D hard to call. Trimming stripped 2 bases from V and 1 base from J, with 18 bases between. Germline loops: CDR1 GTSNPN, CDR2 SVGIG (reference sequence). The CDR3 sequence is 16 residues long. The CDR3 bases that were read are TGTGCCTGGAGTTCGGTGAAAAGGGTGGAATCCTACGAG. Its translation is CAWSSVKRVESYE. The complete CDR3 sequence is CAWSSVKRVESYEQYF.

This clone was detected ten times or more. With the read ending 3 residues before the CDR3 end, the germline J gene is used to fill in that end. The V and J genes are TRBV4-1 and TRBJ1-4, with a weak D call TRBD1 (5 bases). The V end was cut by 0 bases, the J end by 0 bases, with 14 bases between. The CDR3 contains 18 residues. The germline CDR1 and CDR2 sequences are MGHRA and YSYEKL. The CDR3 sequence is CASSQDMQGAATNEKLFF. Incomplete CDR3 DNA: TGCGCCAGCAGCCAAGATATGCAGGGAGCTGCAACTAATGAAAAA.

In its sample, this clone was seen many times. The read terminates 3 residues before the CDR3 end, so the remaining end is supplied by the germline J gene. The J gene is TRBJ2-7, the V gene TRBV11-3; 7 bases agree with TRBD1. V dropped 3 bases and J dropped 6; count of bases not matched to a gene: 11. Germline V gives CDR1 SGHNT, CDR2 YENEEA. The CDR3 is 15 residues long. Partial CDR3 DNA: TGTGCCAGCAGCTTCCTGACAGGGTCGGACAGCGAG. The encoded protein is CASSFLTGSDSE. The full CDR3 protein is CASSFLTGSDSEQYF.

This clone has at least ten counts. Read sequence stops 3 residues before the CDR3 end, and the germline J gene provides the missing end. V usage is TRBV2 and J usage is TRBJ1-1, with TRBD1 matching 9 bases. CDR3 length: 13 amino acids. Germline V gene data show CDR1 as SNHLY and CDR2 as FYNNEI. The V segment lost 8 bases and the J segment 4 bases; nucleotides outside the gene matches: 5. The covered CDR3 bases are TGTGCCAGCCTGGGACAGGGCCTCACTGAA. Protein: CASLGQGLTE. The full CDR3 sequence reads CASLGQGLTEAFF.

The table lists this clone with many counts. The missing CDR3 end, 3 residues past where the read stops, is filled in from the germline J gene. This chain uses TRBV6-4 with TRBJ2-3, with TRBD1 matching over 9 bases. This CDR3 has 14 residues. Trimming at V came to 6 bases and at J to 2 bases, leaving 3 bases not matched to a gene. In germline, CDR1 is MRHNA, CDR2 SNTAGT. CDR3 DNA (partial): TGTGCCAGCAGAAAACAGGGGGCCACAGATACG. This gives the protein CASRKQGATDT. The whole CDR3 sequence reads CASRKQGATDTQYF.